Below, 3 T cell receptor beta chains from the same sample are listed, as sequenced in a study of siplizumab effects on memory and regulatory T cells. Cells from the mixed lymphocyte reaction underwent coculture for five to six days at 37 degrees C. No antigen is known for these receptors. Produced via immunoSEQ multiplex PCR; TCRdb's table is partial and in-frame only. The sample has 3,500 to 5,500 clones; around 50% are singletons. Sequencing was performed on CFSE-low (dividing) CD4+ T cells sorted from an allogeneic mixed lymphocyte reaction. Receptor source: a human donor in good health; the cells came from an allogeneic mixed lymphocyte reaction. Some clones in this sample may be carry-over from other donors' samples.

The chain couples TRBV2 to TRBJ2-3; 10 bases are shared with TRBD2. V was clipped by 7 bases and J by 4 bases; unmatched bases: 11. The CDR3 is 16 amino acids. Per germline, CDR1 SNHLY and CDR2 FYNNEI. The CDR3 sequence is CASTERPSGGSDTQYF. The CDR3 nucleotides are TGTGCCAGCACCGAAAGGCCTAGCGGGGGTTCAGATACGCAGTATTTT.

The chain is built from TRBV2 and TRBJ1-2; TRBD1 agrees at 9 bases. The CDR3 spans 13 residues. V lost 6 bases and J lost 2; bases outside the gene matches: 1. CDR1 is SNHLY, CDR2 FYNNEI, per germline. CDR3 coding DNA: TGTGCCAGCAGCGGGACAGGGAACTATGGCTACACCTTC. Translated, it gives CASSGTGNYGYTF.

The chain recombines TRBV18 with TRBJ1-1, with 9 nucleotides matching TRBD1. Germline trimming cut 3 bases from V and 3 bases from J; bases unmatched to any gene: 2. The CDR3 has 14 amino acids. Looked up from germline, CDR1 is KGHSH and CDR2 is LQKENI. CDR3 sequence: CASSPGQGHTEAFF. CDR3 DNA: TGTGCCAGCTCACCCGGACAGGGGCACACTGAAGCTTTCTTT.